Below are 16 T cell receptor beta chains sequenced from a single sample in a study of breast tumors, draining lymph nodes, adjacent tissues. MiXCR, run by TCRdb on the multiplex PCR reads, gives a single entry per CDR3 protein. The table has under 250,000 distinct CDR3 sequences, roughly 30% seen once. The lymph nodes were axillary draining lymph nodes from breast cancer patients. The sequencing sample was made of axillary lymph node tissue. These receptors were taken from a female donor with breast cancer. Some clones in this sample may be carry-over from other donors' samples.

Ten or more counts support this clonotype. V gene TRBV12-3 or TRBV12-4 combines with J gene TRBJ2-3; D is unclear. The CDR3 extends over 12 amino acids. V was cut by 2 bases and J by 5 bases, with 5 bases left in between. CDR3: CASSLRRDTQYF. The CDR3 DNA sequence: TGTGCCAGCAGTTTACGTAGAGATACGCAGTATTTT.

This clonotype has ten or more counts. The chain couples TRBV19 to TRBJ1-4; no firm D call. The germline CDR1 and CDR2 sequences are LNHDA and SQIVND (reference sequence). This CDR3 region has 15 residues. The V end was cut by 5 bases, the J end by 3 bases, with 13 bases between. The CDR3 DNA sequence: TGTGCCAGTAGTTTCTCCCGGGCCCCTAATGAAAAACTGTTTTTT. Residues: CASSFSRAPNEKLFF.

Regarding this clonotype: This could be a read error, since a much larger clone is one nucleotide away. This chain links TRBV6-5 with TRBJ2-7; the D call may be TRBD1 or TRBD2 (5 bases each). Trimming removed 7 bases at V and 4 bases at J, with 23 bases between. In germline, CDR1 is MNHEY, CDR2 SVGAGI. The CDR3 is 16 amino acids. CDR3 region: CASIPAGTGSGYEQYF. The CDR3 DNA reads TGTGCCAGCATTCCCGCAGGGACGGGGTCGGGATACGAGCAGTACTTC.

Points on this clonotype: This clone may be a read error of a much larger clone one base away. The chain couples TRBV6-4 to TRBJ2-1; D is uncertain. Trimming took off 6 bases at V and 0 bases at J, with 15 bases between the two ends. The CDR3 is made up of 16 amino acids. The germline V gene has CDR1 MRHNA and CDR2 SNTAGT. Here the CDR3 reads CASSLEFEVSYNEQFF. CDR3 sequence (DNA): TGTGCCAGCAGCTTGGAGTTCGAGGTCTCCTACAATGAGCAGTTCTTC.

This clonotype was detected many times. The chain uses TRBV20-1 and TRBJ2-7, with D perhaps TRBD1 (6 bases). V shed 6 bases and J shed 7 bases, with 13 bases lying between them. The germline CDR1 and CDR2 sequences are DFQATT and SNEGSKA (reference sequence). The CDR3 consists of 11 residues. The chain's CDR3 is CSAIGGDEQYF. The CDR3 nucleotides are TGCAGTGCGATAGGGGGAGATGAGCAGTACTTC.

This clonotype was seen ten or more times. This chain links TRBV9 with TRBJ1-5; perhaps TRBD1 as D (5 bases). The CDR3 contains 14 residues. CDR1 is SGDLS and CDR2 is YYNGEE in the germline V gene. Trimming shortened V by 0 bases and J by 6 bases, and 10 bases separated the two germline ends. The CDR3 nucleotides are TGTGCCAGCAGCGTAGGACAGAATGGTCAGCCCCAGCATTTT. Translating it yields CASSVGQNGQPQHF.

This clonotype came up many times. V usage is TRBV6-2 or TRBV6-3 and J usage is TRBJ2-3, with D hard to call. Between the trimmed V and J ends, which lost 7 bases and 2 bases, there was a span of 13 bases. CDR3 length: 14 residues. The germline V gene encodes CDR1 MNHEY and CDR2 SVGEGT. Here the CDR3 DNA reads TGTGCCAGCATGACTGTACTTTCCACAGATACGCAGTATTTT. Translated, it gives CASMTVLSTDTQYF.

This clonotype has ten or more counts. The rearrangement links TRBV3-1 to TRBJ1-4; 9 bases fit TRBD1. The CDR3 loop spans 16 amino acids. The J segment lost 8 bases and the V segment lost 3 bases, leaving 10 bases of the junction unmatched. The germline CDR1 and CDR2 sequences are LGHDT and YNNKEL (reference sequence). This chain's CDR3 is CASSQGRTGEGEKLFF. In DNA form, the CDR3 reads TGTGCCAGCAGCCAGGGACGGACAGGGGAAGGGGAAAAACTGTTTTTT.

This clonotype was counted ten times or more. The J gene is TRBJ1-5, the V gene TRBV4-1; D not resolved. CDR3 size: 13 residues. V was clipped by 1 base and J by 7 bases, with 8 bases between them. The V gene's germline CDR1 is MGHRA and CDR2 YSYEKL. The DNA of the CDR3 is TGCGCCAGCAGCCAAGTCGGGGAACAGCCCCAGCATTTT. Protein: CASSQVGEQPQHF.

This clonotype was observed many times. The chain joins TRBV5-4 to TRBJ2-2; 13 bases are shared with TRBD2. Trimming took 5 bases from V and 6 from J; bases not matched to a gene: 4. Per the germline V gene, CDR1 is SGHNT and CDR2 is YYREEE (reference sequence). This CDR3 is built from 15 residues. For the CDR3, the DNA is TGTGCCAGCAGTCCGACTAGCGGGAGGCCCGGGGAGCTGTTTTTT. Its protein is CASSPTSGRPGELFF. The full variable domain, in which reference TRBV5-4 and TRBJ2-2 provide the parts outside the CDR3, is ETGVTQSPTHLIKTRGQQVTLRCSSQSGHNTVSWYQQALGQGPQFIFQYYREEENGRGNFPPRFSGLQFPNYSSELNVNALELDDSALYLCASSPTSGRPGELFFGEGSRLTVL.

The V gene is TRBV11-2, the J gene TRBJ1-1, with TRBD1 as a possible D gene (5 bases). Trimming took 4 bases from V and 0 from J, leaving 30 bases between them. The V gene's germline CDR1 is SGHAT and CDR2 FQNNGV. This CDR3 has 21 residues. The CDR3 is CASSSITPQWGPLALNTEAFF. CDR3 DNA sequence: TGTGCCAGCAGCTCCATAACCCCACAGTGGGGCCCCCTAGCCCTGAACACTGAAGCTTTCTTT.

Note on this clonotype: A much more abundant neighbour one base away suggests this may be a read error. This rearrangement joins TRBV11-3 to TRBJ2-1; tentatively, D is TRBD1 (6 bases). The CDR3 has 11 residues. The germline CDR1 and CDR2 sequences are SGHNT and YENEEA. The CDR3 region is CASSSPGEPFF. The CDR3 nucleotides read TGTGCCAGCAGCTCCCCAGGGGAGCCGTTCTTC.

The CDR3 nucleotides read TGTGCCACCAGCAGCTTCAGCAGTCAAGAGACCCAGTACTTC. Residues: CATSSFSSQETQYF. V is TRBV15 and J is TRBJ2-5; D is unresolved. This CDR3 is built from 14 residues. The V and J ends lost 3 bases and 2 bases respectively, with 10 bases between them. Germline V gene sequence: CDR1 LNHNV, CDR2 YYDKDF (reference sequence).

As for this clonotype: A much larger clone differs from this one at a single base, so this may be a read error. The chain joins TRBV11-3 to TRBJ2-7; TRBD2 aligns across 7 bases. In germline, CDR1 is SGHNT, CDR2 YENEEA. V dropped 1 base and J dropped 5; count of bases not matched to a gene: 8. This CDR3 is 15 amino acids long. The CDR3 coding sequence is TGTGCCAGCAGCTTAGGACTAGCAACGTCGGACGAGCAGTACTTC. It specifies CASSLGLATSDEQYF.

About this clonotype: A much larger clone differs from this one at a single base, so this may be a read error. The gene calls are TRBV7-3 and TRBJ2-5, with 8 bases fitting TRBD2. The CDR3 consists of 15 residues. Germline V CDR1 and CDR2: SGHTA, FQGTGA. CDR3 region: CASSLGSGAQETQHF. CDR3 in DNA: TGTGCCAGCAGCTTGGGTAGCGGGGCACAAGAGACCCAGCACTTC.

The chain links TRBV15 to TRBJ2-3; D perhaps matches TRBD2 (6 bases). CDR3 size: 14 residues. The V gene's germline CDR1 is LNHNV and CDR2 YYDKDF (reference sequence). Trimming cost V 9 bases and J 2 bases, with 15 bases left between them. CDR3 amino acids: CATLLATHTDTQYF. The CDR3 coding sequence is TGTGCCACACTGCTAGCGACCCACACAGATACGCAGTATTTT.